This T cell receptor (beta chain) stems from a study of blood T cells in healthy people across ages. A sample-barcoded 5' primer and a J-beta primer mix were used in a second PCR of roughly 6 to 11 cycles. From the 5' RACE reads, TCRdb called clonotypes with MiXCR, one entry per CDR3 protein. The data contain hundreds of thousands of distinct CDR3 sequences, about 28% of them seen just once; the ten biggest clones take up approximately 14%. Sequencing used blood. The receptor's source is a woman older than 75 in good health.

CDR3 sequence reads: CASTPGLVPQETQYF. For the CDR3, the DNA is TGTGCCAGCACCCCAGGTCTAGTCCCGCAAGAGACCCAGTACTTC. The rearrangement joins TRBV7-6 to TRBJ2-5; D is unclear. The germline CDR1 and CDR2 sequences are SGHVS and FNYEAQ. The V gene lost 7 bases and the J gene lost 2 bases, with 17 bases spanning the gap. CDR3 length: 15 amino acids.